The 8 T cell receptor beta chains given below trace back to one sample, sequenced in a study of T cells in Graves' hyperthyroidism and ophthalmopathy. There were TCR beta CDR3 regions amplified from RNA transcripts. First-round RT-PCR with HTBI primers amplified the TCR CDR3 region. From the multiplex PCR reads, TCRdb called clonotypes with MiXCR, one entry per CDR3 protein. The table has about 560,000 distinct CDR3 sequences, approximately 14% seen once. Material: blood. All receptors derive from a woman in her twenties or thirties with Graves' hyperthyroidism.

This clonotype was counted many times. This chain links TRBV5-1 with TRBJ2-1; either TRBD1 or TRBD2 may supply D (6 bases each). CDR1 and CDR2 (germline): SGHRS, YFSETQ. The V gene lost 5 bases and the J gene lost 0 bases, with 30 bases spanning the gap. This CDR3 has 21 residues. The CDR3 DNA reads TGCGCCAGCAGGACAGGAATTTTACCCGAGGGCGGGGTGAGCTCCTACAATGAGCAGTTCTTC. It translates to CASRTGILPEGGVSSYNEQFF.

This clonotype was seen many times. V is TRBV27 and J is TRBJ2-7, with D possibly being TRBD1 (7 bases). The length of the CDR3 is 14 residues. V was shortened by 6 bases and J by 4 bases, with 16 bases between the two germline ends. From germline, CDR1 is MNHEY and CDR2 SMNVEV (reference sequence). DNA for the CDR3: TGTGCCAGCAGCGGAGGGGGCCGGGGTTACGAGCAGTACTTC. It translates to CASSGGGRGYEQYF.

This chain links TRBV10-3 with TRBJ1-2; D may be TRBD1 (5 bases). V was shortened by 3 bases and J by 6 bases, with 11 bases between the two germline ends. The CDR3 covers 13 residues. Germline lookup yields CDR1 ENHRY and CDR2 SYGVKD. DNA for the CDR3: TGTGCCATCAGTGACAGGGAGGCCGATGGCTACACCTTC. Translated, it gives CAISDREADGYTF.

This clonotype was counted a few times. The chain is built from TRBV10-3 and TRBJ2-1; 11 bases match TRBD1. The CDR3 runs to 15 residues. V shed 5 bases, J shed 4 bases, and the junction held 4 bases outside the gene matches. Germline loops: CDR1 ENHRY, CDR2 SYGVKD. CDR3 region: CAISPGQGAYNEQFF. The CDR3 bases are TGTGCCATCAGTCCAGGACAGGGGGCGTACAATGAGCAGTTCTTC.

This clonotype was counted at least ten times. V is TRBV3-1 and J is TRBJ2-1; 11 bases line up with TRBD2. The CDR3 sequence is 16 residues long. The junction had 6 bases not matched to a gene; V was cut back by 3 bases and J by 5 bases. CDR1 LGHDT and CDR2 YNNKEL come from the germline V gene (reference sequence). The CDR3 DNA is TGTGCCAGCAGCCAGGTGACTAGCGGGACTAACAATGAGCAGTTCTTC. Translated, it gives CASSQVTSGTNNEQFF.

This clonotype occurred many times. V is TRBV24-1 and J is TRBJ2-2, with 11 bases fitting TRBD2. This CDR3 contains 17 residues. J was trimmed by 0 bases and V by 4 bases; bases with no gene match: 3. In germline, CDR1 is KGHDR, CDR2 SFDVKD. DNA for the CDR3: TGTGCCACCAGTGACAGACTAGCGGGGCCGAACACCGGGGAGCTGTTTTTT. Residues: CATSDRLAGPNTGELFF.

The chain uses TRBV11-2 and TRBJ2-3; 15 nucleotides align to TRBD2. The germline gives CDR1 SGHAT, CDR2 FQNNGV. Unmatched junction bases numbered 6, after V lost 5 bases and J lost 0 bases. The CDR3 spans 18 residues. CDR3 nucleotides: TGTGCCAGCAGCAACCCGGGACTAGCGGGAGGCAGCACAGATACGCAGTATTTT. Amino acid sequence: CASSNPGLAGGSTDTQYF. Using reference TRBV11-2 and TRBJ2-3 for the parts outside the CDR3, the full variable domain is EAGVAQSPRYKIIEKRQSVAFWCNPISGHATLYWYQQILGQGPKLLIQFQNNGVVDDSQLPKDRFSAERLKGVDSTLKIQPAKLEDSAVYLCASSNPGLAGGSTDTQYFGPGTRLTVL.

The chain links TRBV6-1 to TRBJ2-3; D might be TRBD2 (7 bases). V was trimmed by 1 base and J by 4 bases, leaving 12 bases between them. This CDR3 region has 15 residues. Germline CDR1 and CDR2: MNHNS and SASEGT. In nucleotides, the CDR3 is TGTGCCAGCAGTGAAGGGGGGGGCTGGGCAGATACGCAGTATTTT. Its translation is CASSEGGGWADTQYF.